The 24 T cell receptor beta chains reported below all come from one sample, sequenced in a study of T cells after yellow fever vaccination. From the 5' RACE reads, TCRdb called clonotypes with MiXCR, one entry per CDR3 protein. The sample yields approximately 330,000 distinct CDR3 sequences, under 15% seen once. The starting material was CD4+ T cells sorted from PBMCs, obtained 15 days after the yellow fever booster vaccination. The receptors stem from a man between 18 and 35 years old who received the YFV17D yellow fever vaccine.

V usage is TRBV4-3 and J usage is TRBJ1-5; possible D gene TRBD1, 6 bases. Germline CDR1 is LGHNA and CDR2 is YSLEER. The CDR3 runs 13 residues. With 1 base removed from V and 9 bases from J, the gap between germline ends came to 10 bases. CDR3: CASSQARGAPQHF. As DNA, the CDR3 is TGCGCCAGCAGCCAAGCCCGGGGGGCGCCCCAGCATTTT.

The chain recombines TRBV2 with TRBJ1-1; D possibly corresponds to TRBD1 (5 bases). The germline V gene has CDR1 SNHLY and CDR2 FYNNEI. Trimming removed 4 bases at V and 6 bases at J, with 12 bases between. The CDR3 is 13 amino acids. The CDR3 coding sequence is TGTGCCAGCAGTGGTGGGACGGGCGCTGAAGCTTTCTTT. Amino acids: CASSGGTGAEAFF.

The V call is TRBV2, the J call TRBJ1-4, with no clear D. CDR1 SNHLY and CDR2 FYNNEI come from the germline V gene. With 0 bases removed from V and 7 bases from J, the gap between germline ends came to 12 bases. This CDR3 spans 15 amino acids. The CDR3 loop is CASSEAKSGSEKLFF. The CDR3 nucleotides are TGTGCCAGCAGTGAAGCGAAGTCGGGAAGTGAAAAACTGTTTTTT.

To note about this clonotype: The junction shows a germline mismatch at one end, possibly a read error. The chain joins TRBV7-7 to TRBJ2-1; D may be TRBD2 (7 bases). Germline CDR1 SSHAT, CDR2 FNYEAQ (reference sequence). The CDR3 is 15 amino acids. This CDR3 reads CASSLGGGPGDEQFF. The CDR3 nucleotides read TGTGCTAGCAGCTTAGGGGGAGGGCCCGGGGATGAGCAGTTCTTC.

The rearrangement uses TRBV12-3 or TRBV12-4 and TRBJ2-3; 14 nucleotides agree with TRBD2. The CDR3 runs to 15 residues. The ends lost 5 bases at V and 8 bases at J; junction bases unmatched: 6. In DNA, the CDR3 is TGTGCCAGCAGTCCGACTAGCGGGGGGGCCGGTACGCAGTATTTT. Translating gives CASSPTSGGAGTQYF.

This clonotype was detected ten times or more. The chain has TRBV29-1 and TRBJ2-5; D is unclear. The CDR3 is 12 residues long. V gave up 3 bases and J gave up 5 bases, with 10 bases separating them. Per germline, CDR1 SQVTM and CDR2 ANQGSEA. CDR3 nucleotides: TGCAGCGTTGACAGAGCTGGGGAGACCCAGTACTTC. As protein: CSVDRAGETQYF.

V gene TRBV7-3 combines with J gene TRBJ2-2; D assignment may be TRBD1 or TRBD2 (5 bases each). Germline assignment: CDR1 SGHTA and CDR2 FQGTGA. With 5 bases removed from V and 5 bases from J, the gap between germline ends came to 15 bases. This CDR3 region has 15 residues. The CDR3 region has the DNA TGTGCCAGCAGCCCTCGGTTAGGGGAGACCGGGGAGCTGTTTTTT. Amino acid sequence: CASSPRLGETGELFF.

This clonotype was seen a handful of times. CDR3 coding DNA: TGTGCCAGTAGTGATGGCGTCGGAAACAATGAGCAGTTCTTC. It is translated as CASSDGVGNNEQFF. The chain uses TRBV19 and TRBJ2-1; D not resolved. CDR1 is LNHDA and CDR2 is SQIVND in the germline V gene (reference sequence). This CDR3 has 14 residues. Trimming left V 5 bases short and J 5 bases short, with 13 bases between. Drawing the rest from reference TRBV19 and TRBJ2-1, the complete variable domain is DGGITQSPKYLFRKEGQNVTLSCEQNLNHDAMYWYRQDPGQGLRLIYYSQIVNDFQKGDIAEGYSVSREKKESFPLTVTSAQKNPTAFYLCASSDGVGNNEQFFGPGTRLTVL.

The CDR3 bases are TGTGCCAGCAGCCCCCACTGGACTAGCACAGATACGCAGTATTTT. Amino acid sequence: CASSPHWTSTDTQYF. J is TRBJ2-3 and V is TRBV7-3, with a tentative D call TRBD2 (5 bases). There are 15 residues in the CDR3. Germline assignment: CDR1 SGHTA and CDR2 FQGTGA. V was clipped by 5 bases and J by 0 bases, with 12 bases between them.

V and J are TRBV5-1 and TRBJ2-2; 7 positions match TRBD2. CDR1 is SGHRS and CDR2 is YFSETQ in the germline V gene. This CDR3 region has 15 residues. V lost 5 bases, J lost 0 bases, and 4 bases stayed unmatched. The CDR3 here is CASRMSGTNTGELFF. The DNA for the CDR3 is TGCGCCAGCAGGATGAGCGGGACGAACACCGGGGAGCTGTTTTTT.

The chain links TRBV29-1 to TRBJ1-5; D not certain. Deletions cut 4 bases from V and 7 bases from J, with 14 bases between. The germline CDR1 and CDR2 sequences are SQVTM and ANQGSEA. The CDR3 extends over 13 amino acids. Written as DNA, the CDR3 is TGCAGCGTTGGAGGCGGGCCGAGACAGCCCCAGCATTTT. It specifies CSVGGGPRQPQHF.

V and J are TRBV28 and TRBJ1-4; D gene uncertain. The germline V gene has CDR1 MDHEN and CDR2 SYDVKM. Trimming removed 4 bases at V and 8 bases at J, with 11 bases between. CDR3 length: 13 residues. The DNA of the CDR3 is TGTGCCAGCAGTTGGGATCTGGACGAAAAACTGTTTTTT. It encodes CASSWDLDEKLFF.

This clonotype was seen more than once but under ten times. The chain links TRBV10-1 to TRBJ2-1; 8 bases align to TRBD1. J was trimmed by 4 bases and V by 3 bases; bases with no gene match: 5. The CDR3 has 15 residues. The germline gives CDR1 WNHNN, CDR2 SYGVQD (reference sequence). CDR3 residues: CASSEGQGWYNEQFF. The DNA for the CDR3 is TGCGCCAGCAGTGAAGGACAGGGTTGGTACAATGAGCAGTTCTTC.

This clonotype was counted between two and nine times. The chain couples TRBV5-1 to TRBJ2-7; 9 bases are shared with TRBD1. From germline, CDR1 is SGHRS and CDR2 YFSETQ. Germline trimming cut 4 bases from V and 2 bases from J; bases unmatched to any gene: 10. The CDR3 length is 16 residues. The CDR3 DNA sequence: TGCGCCAGCAGCATACTAACAGGGGGCTCCCCCTACGAGCAGTACTTC. Translation gives CASSILTGGSPYEQYF.

V gene TRBV7-2 combines with J gene TRBJ2-3; D is unresolved. CDR1 and CDR2 from the germline V gene are SGHTA and FQGNSA. The CDR3 contains 13 residues. The V end lost 5 bases, the J end lost 6 bases, and 12 bases lay between the germline ends. The CDR3 coding sequence is TGTGCCAGCAGCCGGCGAGCTAGGGATACGCAGTATTTT. Protein product: CASSRRARDTQYF.

The chain links TRBV9 to TRBJ2-3; D call uncertain. CDR1 SGDLS and CDR2 YYNGEE come from the germline V gene. CDR3 length: 14 residues. V dropped 0 bases and J dropped 2 bases, with 7 bases sitting between them. The CDR3 region has the DNA TGTGCCAGCAGCGTAGGACTTCTCACAGATACGCAGTATTTT. Translating it yields CASSVGLLTDTQYF.

This clonotype has a count of ten or more. This sequence joins TRBV11-2 and TRBJ2-3; the D gene is possibly TRBD2 (6 bases). CDR1 is SGHAT, CDR2 FQNNGV, per germline. The CDR3 has 14 amino acids. The V and J ends lost 5 bases and 7 bases respectively, with 16 bases between them. CDR3: CASSPDGGRHTQYF. CDR3 in DNA: TGTGCCAGCAGCCCGGACGGGGGTCGGCATACGCAGTATTTT.

The chain combines TRBV12-3 or TRBV12-4 with TRBJ2-7; the match to TRBD1 covers 7 bases. V gave up 3 bases and J gave up 6 bases; unmatched junction bases: 5. There are 13 residues in the CDR3. The CDR3 sequence is CASSFGTALEQYF. Here the CDR3 DNA reads TGTGCCAGCAGTTTCGGGACAGCCCTCGAGCAGTACTTC.

The rearrangement uses TRBV7-6 and TRBJ2-2; 9 positions match TRBD1. This CDR3 comprises 15 residues. Germline CDR1 and CDR2: SGHVS and FNYEAQ. J gave up 4 bases and V 6 bases, and 6 bases lay outside the gene matches. CDR3 DNA sequence: TGTGCCAGCAGGCTACAGGGGGCGAGCACCGGGGAGCTGTTTTTT. The encoded protein is CASRLQGASTGELFF.

The sample holds many counts of this clonotype. The chain links TRBV5-1 to TRBJ2-6; D remains ambiguous. The length of the CDR3 is 13 residues. V was trimmed by 7 bases and J by 2 bases, leaving 7 bases between them. Germline CDR1 is SGHRS and CDR2 is YFSETQ. CDR3 sequence reads: CASRDPGANVLTF. CDR3 DNA: TGCGCCAGCCGCGACCCTGGGGCCAACGTCCTGACTTTC.

The chain is built from TRBV7-9 and TRBJ1-2; 7 bases agree with TRBD1. The germline CDR1 and CDR2 sequences are SEHNR and FQNEAQ (reference sequence). The CDR3 runs 14 residues. V shed 5 bases and J 2 bases; nucleotides not matched to a gene: 5. The CDR3 DNA is TGTGCCAGCAGCGCTCCAGGGGGGAACTATGGCTACACCTTC. This encodes CASSAPGGNYGYTF.

Remarks on this clonotype: One end of the junction fails to match germline, which may point to a read error. The rearrangement links TRBV6-6 to TRBJ2-5; D is perhaps TRBD1 or TRBD2 (5 bases each). In germline, CDR1 is MNHNY, CDR2 SVGAGI (reference sequence). This CDR3 region has 17 residues. CDR3 sequence: CASSYSRSGRHQGTQYF. CDR3 bases: TGTGCCAGCAGTTACTCGAGGTCGGGACGACACCAAGGGACCCAGTACTTC.

In its sample, this clonotype was seen many times. The chain is built from TRBV7-2 and TRBJ2-7; TRBD1 is a possible D gene (5 bases). CDR1 is SGHTA and CDR2 is FQGNSA in the germline V gene. V lost 1 base to trimming and J lost 2 bases, with 6 bases between them. This CDR3 is 13 amino acids long. The DNA for the CDR3 is TGTGCCAGCAGCTTAGGGACAACCTACGAGCAGTACGTC. Amino acids: CASSLGTTYEQYV.

This clonotype has ten or more counts. The rearrangement uses TRBV20-1 and TRBJ1-2; 8 bases match TRBD1. The V segment lost 4 bases and the J segment 8 bases; nucleotides outside the gene matches: 9. The germline gives CDR1 DFQATT, CDR2 SNEGSKA (reference sequence). The length of the CDR3 is 13 residues. Written as DNA, the CDR3 is TGCAGTGCTACATCCGGGACAGGATCCGGCTACACCTTC. It codes for CSATSGTGSGYTF.